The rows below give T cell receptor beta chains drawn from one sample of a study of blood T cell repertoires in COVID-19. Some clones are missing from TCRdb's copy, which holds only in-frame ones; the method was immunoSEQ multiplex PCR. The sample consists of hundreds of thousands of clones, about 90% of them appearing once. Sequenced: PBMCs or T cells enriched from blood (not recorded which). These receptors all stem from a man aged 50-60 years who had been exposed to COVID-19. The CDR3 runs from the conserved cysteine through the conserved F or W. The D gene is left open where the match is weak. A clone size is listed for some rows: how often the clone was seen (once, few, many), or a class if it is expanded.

DNA: TGTGCCAGCAGTATGACCGGGACAGTTCCCTACGAGCAGTACTTC
CDR3: CASSMTGTVPYEQYF
size: -
V: TRBV5-5
D: TRBD1
J: TRBJ2-7

DNA: TGTGCCAGCAGCCAACAGGGCGTGAACACTGAAGCTTTCTTT
CDR3: CASSQQGVNTEAFF
size: once
V: TRBV3-1/TRBV3-2
D: -
J: TRBJ1-1

DNA: TGTGCCAGCAGCTTGACAGACGGTGGCTACACCTTC
CDR3: CASSLTDGGYTF
size: -
V: TRBV7-9
D: -
J: TRBJ1-2

DNA: TGTGCCAGCTCCCCTCTCCGTGGGACTAGCGGAACGAACACCGGGGAGCTGTTTTTT
CDR3: CASSPLRGTSGTNTGELFF
size: -
V: TRBV18
D: TRBD2
J: TRBJ2-2

DNA: TGTGCCAGCAGCTTAATGGGGGGAAGTACTGAAGCTTTCTTT
CDR3: CASSLMGGSTEAFF
size: -
V: TRBV7-9
D: -
J: TRBJ1-1

DNA: TGCGCCAGCAGCTTGGGGCGGGAGATCACCGGGGAGCTGTTTTTT
CDR3: CASSLGREITGELFF
size: once
V: TRBV5-1
D: TRBD2
J: TRBJ2-2

DNA: TGTGCCAGCAGCCGAGGAGACGGCCAAGAGACCCAGTACTTC
CDR3: CASSRGDGQETQYF
size: -
V: TRBV28
D: -
J: TRBJ2-5

DNA: TGCAGTGCTAGTGAAGACAGGGGGAATTCACCCCTCCACTTT
CDR3: CSASEDRGNSPLHF
size: -
V: TRBV20-1
D: TRBD1
J: TRBJ1-6

DNA: TGTGCCAGCAGCTTATTGCTGGGAGATTCACCCCTCCACTTT
CDR3: CASSLLLGDSPLHF
size: -
V: TRBV7-9
D: -
J: TRBJ1-6

DNA: TGCGCCAGCAAGAGAAGCGTGGGAGAAGGAACTGAAGCTTTCTTT
CDR3: CASKRSVGEGTEAFF
size: -
V: TRBV5-1
D: -
J: TRBJ1-1

DNA: TGTGCCAGCAGTGAACCCGGGACAGGGGGCAATTATGGCTACACCTTC
CDR3: CASSEPGTGGNYGYTF
size: -
V: TRBV6-1
D: TRBD1
J: TRBJ1-2

DNA: TGTGCCAGCAGGGACAACACGGACTACGAGCAGTACTTC
CDR3: CASRDNTDYEQYF
size: -
V: TRBV2
D: -
J: TRBJ2-7

DNA: TGTGCCAGCAGCTGGGACAGGGGATTGAACACTGAAGCTTTCTTT
CDR3: CASSWDRGLNTEAFF
size: few
V: TRBV28
D: TRBD1
J: TRBJ1-1

DNA: TGTGCCAGCGGACCTTGGGGGGGAAACAATCAGCCCCAGCATTTT
CDR3: CASGPWGGNNQPQHF
size: -
V: TRBV28
D: -
J: TRBJ1-5

DNA: TGCGCCAGCAGCTTGCGGACAGGGTTCACCGTCTCACCCCTCCACTTT
CDR3: CASSLRTGFTVSPLHF
size: -
V: TRBV4-1
D: TRBD1
J: TRBJ1-6

DNA: TGTGCCAGCAGCTTACAGGGTGAAGAGACCCAGTACTTC
CDR3: CASSLQGEETQYF
size: -
V: TRBV5-4
D: -
J: TRBJ2-5

DNA: TGTGCCAGTAGTAAGATTCCCGGGACAGGGGTCATGAACACTGAAGCTTTCTTT
CDR3: CASSKIPGTGVMNTEAFF
size: once
V: TRBV19
D: TRBD1
J: TRBJ1-1

DNA: TGCGCCAGCAGCTTGGCCCTAGCGGGGGTGTTAGAGACCCAGTACTTC
CDR3: CASSLALAGVLETQYF
size: -
V: TRBV5-1
D: TRBD2
J: TRBJ2-5

DNA: TGTGCCAGCCCCGTCACAGGCGTCGGATCTGGAAACACCATATATTTT
CDR3: CASPVTGVGSGNTIYF
size: -
V: TRBV27
D: -
J: TRBJ1-3

DNA: TGTGCCAGCAGTGAGGGACTAGCGGGGAGTAATGAGCAGTTCTTC
CDR3: CASSEGLAGSNEQFF
size: -
V: TRBV6-6
D: TRBD2
J: TRBJ2-1

DNA: TGTGCCAGCAGTTTTTCAATGAACACTGAAGCTTTCTTT
CDR3: CASSFSMNTEAFF
size: once
V: TRBV6-4
D: -
J: TRBJ1-1

DNA: TGTGCCGTCCCCTCAGGGGAAGGCTACACCTTC
CDR3: CAVPSGEGYTF
size: -
V: TRBV28
D: -
J: TRBJ1-2

DNA: TGTGCCAGCAGCCTGCAGGGGGCAGGCACCGGGGAGCTGTTTTTT
CDR3: CASSLQGAGTGELFF
size: -
V: TRBV3-1/TRBV3-2
D: TRBD1
J: TRBJ2-2

DNA: TGTGCCAGCAGCGTAGTGGCGGGGGCAGATACGCAGTATTTT
CDR3: CASSVVAGADTQYF
size: -
V: TRBV9
D: TRBD2
J: TRBJ2-3